Given below is one T cell receptor (beta chain) in context. The data are from a study of cytomegalovirus exposure and HLA in healthy donors. About the research overall: Earlier, 110 million or so unique TCR beta sequences were recovered from 170 million or so T cells by an analysis.

The PCR was carried out with 60 Vbeta primers and 13 Jbeta primers. Produced via immunoSEQ multiplex PCR; TCRdb's table is partial and in-frame only. The data show roughly 150,000 clones, over 70% seen once. This CDR3 region has 13 residues. Germline V CDR1 and CDR2: MNHEY, SVGAGI. V lost 2 bases, J lost 3 bases, and 7 bases lay in between. This sequence joins TRBV6-5 and TRBJ1-1; D is ambiguous. This TCR came from a man in his fifties in good health and CMV-seropositive. The sequenced sample was PBMCs. The CDR3 loop reads CASSYELDTEAFF. The CDR3 DNA follows: TGTGCCAGCAGTTACGAGCTGGACACTGAAGCTTTCTTT.